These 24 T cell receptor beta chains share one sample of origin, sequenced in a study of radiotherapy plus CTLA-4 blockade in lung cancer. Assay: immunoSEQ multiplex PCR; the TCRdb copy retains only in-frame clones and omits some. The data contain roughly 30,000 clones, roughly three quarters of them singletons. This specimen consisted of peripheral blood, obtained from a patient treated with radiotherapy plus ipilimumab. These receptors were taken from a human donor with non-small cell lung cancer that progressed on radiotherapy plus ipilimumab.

DNA for the CDR3: TGTGCCAGCAGCTTAACTCTGGACCGAAGAAACACCATATATTTT. It specifies CASSLTLDRRNTIYF. The chain has TRBV7-8 and TRBJ1-3; D gene ambiguous. Germline CDR1 SGHVS, CDR2 FQNEAQ. The CDR3 contains 15 residues. Deletions cut 2 bases from V and 5 bases from J, with 13 bases between.

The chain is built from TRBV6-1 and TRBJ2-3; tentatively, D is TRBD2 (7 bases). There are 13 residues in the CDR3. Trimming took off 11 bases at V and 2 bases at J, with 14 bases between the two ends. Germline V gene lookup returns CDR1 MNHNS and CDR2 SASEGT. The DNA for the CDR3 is TGTGCCGCGAGAGCGGGACACACAGATACGCAGTATTTT. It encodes CAARAGHTDTQYF.

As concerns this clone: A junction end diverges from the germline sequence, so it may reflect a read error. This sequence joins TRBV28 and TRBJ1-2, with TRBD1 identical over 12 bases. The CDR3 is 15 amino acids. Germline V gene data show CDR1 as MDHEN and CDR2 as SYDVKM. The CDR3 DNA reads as TGTGTCAGCAGTTCCGGGACAGGGGGCGTCCATGGCTACACCTTC. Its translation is CVSSSGTGGVHGYTF.

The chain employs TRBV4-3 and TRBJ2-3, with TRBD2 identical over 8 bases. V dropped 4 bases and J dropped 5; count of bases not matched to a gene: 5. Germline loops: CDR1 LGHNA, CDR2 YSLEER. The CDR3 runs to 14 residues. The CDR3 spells CASSPGGAGDTQYF. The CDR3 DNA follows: TGCGCCAGCAGCCCGGGGGGGGCCGGAGATACGCAGTATTTT.

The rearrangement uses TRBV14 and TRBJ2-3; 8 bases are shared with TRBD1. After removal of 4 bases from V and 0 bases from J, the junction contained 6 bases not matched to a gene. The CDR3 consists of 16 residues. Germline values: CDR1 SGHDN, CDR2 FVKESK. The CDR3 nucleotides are TGTGCCAGCAGCCTGGGGACAGGCCCTAGCACAGATACGCAGTATTTT. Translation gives CASSLGTGPSTDTQYF.

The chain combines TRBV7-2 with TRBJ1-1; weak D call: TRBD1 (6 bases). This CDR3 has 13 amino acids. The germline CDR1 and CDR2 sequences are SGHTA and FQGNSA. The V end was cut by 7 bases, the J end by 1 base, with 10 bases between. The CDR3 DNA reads TGTGCCAGCACCGCGGACAGGAACACTGAAGCTTTCTTT. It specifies CASTADRNTEAFF.

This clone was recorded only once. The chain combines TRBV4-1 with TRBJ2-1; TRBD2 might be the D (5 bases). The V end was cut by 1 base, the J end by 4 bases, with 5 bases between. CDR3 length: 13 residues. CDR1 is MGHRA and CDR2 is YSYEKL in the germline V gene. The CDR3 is CASSQGEYNEQFF. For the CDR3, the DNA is TGCGCCAGCAGCCAAGGGGAGTACAATGAGCAGTTCTTC.

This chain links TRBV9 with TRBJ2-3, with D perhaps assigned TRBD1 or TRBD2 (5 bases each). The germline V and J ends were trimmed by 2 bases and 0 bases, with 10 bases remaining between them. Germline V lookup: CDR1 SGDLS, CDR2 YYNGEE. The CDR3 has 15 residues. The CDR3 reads CASSVGTVSTDTQYF. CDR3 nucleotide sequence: TGTGCCAGCAGCGTGGGGACGGTTAGCACAGATACGCAGTATTTT.

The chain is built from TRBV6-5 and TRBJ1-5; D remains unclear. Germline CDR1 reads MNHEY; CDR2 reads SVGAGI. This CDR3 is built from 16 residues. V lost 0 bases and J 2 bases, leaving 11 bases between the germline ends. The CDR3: CASSYSVGNGNQPQHF. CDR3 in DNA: TGTGCCAGCAGTTACTCTGTAGGGAATGGCAATCAGCCCCAGCATTTT.

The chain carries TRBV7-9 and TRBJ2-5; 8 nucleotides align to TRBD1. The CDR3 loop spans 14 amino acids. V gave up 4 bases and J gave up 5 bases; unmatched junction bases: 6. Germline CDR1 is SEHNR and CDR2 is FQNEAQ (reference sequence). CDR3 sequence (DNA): TGTGCCAGCAGCTCGCAGGGGGCGGGGGAGACCCAGTACTTC. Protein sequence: CASSSQGAGETQYF. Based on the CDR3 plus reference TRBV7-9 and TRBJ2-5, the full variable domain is DTGVSQNPRHKITKRGQNVTFRCDPISEHNRLYWYRQTLGQGPEFLTYFQNEAQLEKSRLLSDRFSAERPKGSFSTLEIQRTEQGDSAMYLCASSSQGAGETQYFGPGTRLLVL.

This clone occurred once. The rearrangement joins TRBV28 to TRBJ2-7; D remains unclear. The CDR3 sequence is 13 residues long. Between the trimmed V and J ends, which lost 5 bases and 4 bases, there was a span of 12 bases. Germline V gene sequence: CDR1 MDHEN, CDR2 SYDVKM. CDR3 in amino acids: CASSLTAVYEQYF. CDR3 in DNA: TGTGCCAGCAGTCTCACTGCAGTGTACGAGCAGTACTTC.

The CDR3, as DNA: TGTGCCAGCAGTTTCCCTGGGGGGCCGAATGAGCAGTTCTTC. Translating gives CASSFPGGPNEQFF. The chain combines TRBV28 with TRBJ2-1; perhaps D is TRBD1 or TRBD2 (6 bases each). CDR3 size: 14 residues. The germline V gene encodes CDR1 MDHEN and CDR2 SYDVKM. The V and J ends lost 3 bases and 7 bases respectively, with 13 bases between them.

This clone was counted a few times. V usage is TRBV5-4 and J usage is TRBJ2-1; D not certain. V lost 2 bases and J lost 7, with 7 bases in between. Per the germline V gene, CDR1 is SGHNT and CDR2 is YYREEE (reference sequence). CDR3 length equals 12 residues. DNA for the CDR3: TGTGCCAGCAGCTTCGTAGGAAATGAGCAGTTCTTC. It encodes CASSFVGNEQFF. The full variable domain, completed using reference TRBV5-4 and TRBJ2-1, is ETGVTQSPTHLIKTRGQQVTLRCSSQSGHNTVSWYQQALGQGPQFIFQYYREEENGRGNFPPRFSGLQFPNYSSELNVNALELDDSALYLCASSFVGNEQFFGPGTRLTVL.

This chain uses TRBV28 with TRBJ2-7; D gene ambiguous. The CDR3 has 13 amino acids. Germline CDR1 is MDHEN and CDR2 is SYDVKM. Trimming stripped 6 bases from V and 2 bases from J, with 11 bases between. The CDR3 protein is CASSLVQTYEQYF. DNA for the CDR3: TGTGCCAGCAGCCTCGTACAGACCTACGAGCAGTACTTC.

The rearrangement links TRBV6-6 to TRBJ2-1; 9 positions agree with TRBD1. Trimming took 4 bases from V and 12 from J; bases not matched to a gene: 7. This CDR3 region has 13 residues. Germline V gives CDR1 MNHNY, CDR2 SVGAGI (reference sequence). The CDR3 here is CASSWDRVNVQFF. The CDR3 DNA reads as TGTGCCAGCAGTTGGGACAGGGTGAACGTGCAGTTCTTC.

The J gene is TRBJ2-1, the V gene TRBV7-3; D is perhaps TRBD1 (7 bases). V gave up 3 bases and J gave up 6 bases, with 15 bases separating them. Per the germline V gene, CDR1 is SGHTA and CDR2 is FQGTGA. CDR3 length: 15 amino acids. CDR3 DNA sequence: TGTGCCAGCAGCTTCAGGGGGGCCCCCCTCAATGAGCAGTTCTTC. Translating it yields CASSFRGAPLNEQFF. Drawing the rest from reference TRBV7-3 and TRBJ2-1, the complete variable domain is GAGVSQTPSNKVTEKGKYVELRCDPISGHTALYWYRQSLGQGPEFLIYFQGTGAADDSGLPNDRFFAVRPEGSVSTLKIQRTERGDSAVYLCASSFRGAPLNEQFFGPGTRLTVL.

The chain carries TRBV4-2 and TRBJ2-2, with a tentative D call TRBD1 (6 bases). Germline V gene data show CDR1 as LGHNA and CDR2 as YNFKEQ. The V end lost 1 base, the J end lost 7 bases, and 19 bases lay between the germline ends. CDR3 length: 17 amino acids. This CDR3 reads CASSQGLFPRGGGELFF. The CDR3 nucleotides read TGTGCCAGCAGCCAAGGTCTCTTCCCGAGAGGGGGCGGGGAGCTGTTTTTT.

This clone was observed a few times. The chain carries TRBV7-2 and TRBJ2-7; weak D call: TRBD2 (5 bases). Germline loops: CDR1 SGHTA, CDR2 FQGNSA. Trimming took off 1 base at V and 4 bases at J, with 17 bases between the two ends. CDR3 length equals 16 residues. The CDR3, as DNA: TGTGCCAGCAGCTTAGAGGATAGTGCTTCGGGGTACGAGCAGTACTTC. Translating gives CASSLEDSASGYEQYF.

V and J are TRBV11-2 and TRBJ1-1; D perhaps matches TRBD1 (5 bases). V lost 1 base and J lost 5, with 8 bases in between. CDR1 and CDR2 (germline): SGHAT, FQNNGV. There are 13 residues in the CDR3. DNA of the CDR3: TGTGCCAGCAGCTTAGTGGGGGGGACTGAAGCTTTCTTT. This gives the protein CASSLVGGTEAFF. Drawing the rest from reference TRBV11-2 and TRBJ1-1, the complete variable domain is EAGVAQSPRYKIIEKRQSVAFWCNPISGHATLYWYQQILGQGPKLLIQFQNNGVVDDSQLPKDRFSAERLKGVDSTLKIQPAKLEDSAVYLCASSLVGGTEAFFGQGTRLTVV.

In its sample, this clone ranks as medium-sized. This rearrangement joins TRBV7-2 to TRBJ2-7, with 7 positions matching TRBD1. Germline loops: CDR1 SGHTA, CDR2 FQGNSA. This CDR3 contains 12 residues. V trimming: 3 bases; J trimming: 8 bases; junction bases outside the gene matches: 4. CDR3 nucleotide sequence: TGTGCCAGCAGCTTCCCGACAGGGAAGCAGTACTTC. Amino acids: CASSFPTGKQYF.

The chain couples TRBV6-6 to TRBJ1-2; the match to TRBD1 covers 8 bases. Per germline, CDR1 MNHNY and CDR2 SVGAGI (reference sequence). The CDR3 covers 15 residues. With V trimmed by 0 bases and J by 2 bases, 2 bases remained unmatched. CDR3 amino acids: CASSYSGDRNYGYTF. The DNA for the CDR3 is TGTGCCAGCAGTTACTCTGGGGACAGGAACTATGGCTACACCTTC.

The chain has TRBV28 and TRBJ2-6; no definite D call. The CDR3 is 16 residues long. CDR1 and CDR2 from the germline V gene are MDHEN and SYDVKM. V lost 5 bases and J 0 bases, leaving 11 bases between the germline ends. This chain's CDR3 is CASSPDTDSGANVLTF. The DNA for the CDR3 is TGTGCCAGCAGTCCTGACACAGACTCTGGGGCCAACGTCCTGACTTTC.

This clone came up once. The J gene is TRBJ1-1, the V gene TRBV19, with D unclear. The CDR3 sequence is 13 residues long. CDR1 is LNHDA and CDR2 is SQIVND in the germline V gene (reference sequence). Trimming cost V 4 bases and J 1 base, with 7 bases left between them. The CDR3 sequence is CASSKAGNTEAFF. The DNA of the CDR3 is TGTGCCAGTAGTAAGGCAGGGAACACTGAAGCTTTCTTT.

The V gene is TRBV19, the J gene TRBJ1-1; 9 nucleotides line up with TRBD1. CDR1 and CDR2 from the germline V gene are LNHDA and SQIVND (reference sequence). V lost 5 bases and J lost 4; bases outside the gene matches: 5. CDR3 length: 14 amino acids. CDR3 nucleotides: TGTGCCAGTAGTGAACAGGGGGCTTCCACTGAAGCTTTCTTT. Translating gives CASSEQGASTEAFF.